This T cell receptor beta chain was captured in a study of early T cells in non-severe SARS-CoV-2 infection. About the study: The input, bulk RNA from unsorted whole blood, was sequenced, and chains were unpaired. Study-wide results and limits: VDJdb matching, biased toward anti-spike CD8 responses, missed private and CD4 specificities.

This clonotype came up a few times. The antigen is undetermined. Individual cDNA molecules received unique molecular identifiers. TCRdb recomputed calls from the 5' RACE reads with MiXCR, one row per CDR3 protein. The profile shows 45,000 to 75,000 distinct CDR3 sequences, 5.5% to 6.5% of them singletons. Material: whole blood. The clonotype originates from an adult who was a healthcare worker with PCR-confirmed SARS-CoV-2 infection or an uninfected control (not recorded which).

CDR3 sequence (DNA): TGTGCCAGCAGCCCTGGACGGCCCCTCTCGGGGGAGCAGTACTTC. Encoded protein: CASSPGRPLSGEQYF. The rearrangement joins TRBV3-1 to TRBJ2-7; possible D gene TRBD2, 5 bases. The germline CDR1 and CDR2 sequences are LGHDT and YNNKEL (reference sequence). The CDR3 is 15 amino acids. Trimming pared 4 bases from V and 7 bases from J, leaving 20 bases between.